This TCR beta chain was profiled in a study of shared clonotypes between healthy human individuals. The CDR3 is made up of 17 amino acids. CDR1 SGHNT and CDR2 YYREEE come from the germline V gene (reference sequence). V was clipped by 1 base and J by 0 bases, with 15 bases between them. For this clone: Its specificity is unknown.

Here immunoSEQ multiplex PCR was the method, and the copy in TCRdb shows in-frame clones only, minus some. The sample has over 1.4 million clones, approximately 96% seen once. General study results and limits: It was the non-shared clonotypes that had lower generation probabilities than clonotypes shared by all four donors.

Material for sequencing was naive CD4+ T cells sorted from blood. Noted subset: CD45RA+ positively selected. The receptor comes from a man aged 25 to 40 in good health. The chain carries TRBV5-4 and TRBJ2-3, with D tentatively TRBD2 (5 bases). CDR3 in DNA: TGTGCCAGCAGCTTGACACCTGGACTCACAAGCACAGATACGCAGTATTTT. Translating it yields CASSLTPGLTSTDTQYF.